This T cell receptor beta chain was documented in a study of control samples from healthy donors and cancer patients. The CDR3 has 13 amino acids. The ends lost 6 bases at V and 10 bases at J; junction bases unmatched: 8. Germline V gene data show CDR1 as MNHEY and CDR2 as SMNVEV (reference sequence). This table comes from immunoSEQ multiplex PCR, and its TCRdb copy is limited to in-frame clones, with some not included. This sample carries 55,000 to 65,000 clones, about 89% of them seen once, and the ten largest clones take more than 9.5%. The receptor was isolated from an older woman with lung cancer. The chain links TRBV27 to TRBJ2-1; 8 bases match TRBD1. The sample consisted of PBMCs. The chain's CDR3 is CASSRQGLIEQFF. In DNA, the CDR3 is TGTGCCAGCAGCCGACAGGGGTTGATCGAGCAGTTCTTC.